This is a list of T cell receptor beta chains from one sample in a study of shared clonotypes between healthy human individuals. The assay was immunoSEQ multiplex PCR, and TCRdb's table has in-frame clones only and misses some. The table shows approximately 500,000 clones, with about 96% occurring only once. Material: naive CD4+ T cells sorted from blood. The receptors stem from a woman under 40 in good health. CDR3s include the opening cysteine and the closing phenylalanine or tryptophan. A D gene is named only where the DNA matches it firmly. Size is omitted from some rows. Given values are once, few, many or a class for expanded clones.

V gene,J gene,clone size,D gene,CDR3 protein,CDR3 DNA
TRBV10-2,TRBJ1-2,-,TRBD1,CASSESSPDRGRRGYTF,TGCGCCAGCAGTGAGTCCTCCCCAGACAGGGGGCGTAGAGGCTACACCTTC
TRBV10-3,TRBJ1-4,-,-,CATLNREKLFF,TGTGCCACCCTCAACAGGGAAAAACTGTTTTTT
TRBV14,TRBJ2-5,-,-,CASSPPRVNSDRLETQYF,TGTGCCAGCAGCCCTCCCCGGGTCAACTCTGACAGACTGGAGACCCAGTACTTC
TRBV6-5,TRBJ2-6,-,-,CASRLAGANVLTF,TGTGCCAGCAGATTGGCTGGGGCCAACGTCCTGACTTTC
TRBV10-3,TRBJ2-7,-,TRBD2,CAISESGSGRADEQYF,TGTGCCATCAGTGAGTCAGGTAGCGGGAGGGCCGACGAGCAGTACTTC
TRBV21-1,TRBJ1-1,-,-,CASSKFSLLNTEAFF,TGTGCCAGCAGCAAATTTAGCTTACTGAACACTGAAGCTTTCTTT
TRBV11-2,TRBJ2-1,-,TRBD2,CASSFGLAGVGEQFF,TGTGCCAGCAGCTTCGGACTAGCGGGAGTAGGTGAGCAGTTCTTC
TRBV6-6,TRBJ2-7,-,-,CASSYYPDSYEQYF,TGTGCCAGCAGTTACTACCCTGACTCCTACGAGCAGTACTTC
TRBV5-1,TRBJ2-7,-,TRBD2,CASSLTSGSYEQYF,TGCGCCAGCAGCTTAACTAGCGGCTCCTACGAGCAGTACTTC
TRBV19,TRBJ2-7,-,TRBD2,CASSIRLAGPRSYEQYF,TGTGCCAGTAGTATACGGCTAGCGGGGCCCCGGTCCTACGAGCAGTACTTC
TRBV28,TRBJ1-1,-,-,CASSSRLQVGMNTEAFF,TGTGCCAGCAGTTCTAGGCTACAGGTTGGGATGAACACTGAAGCTTTCTTT
TRBV28,TRBJ2-7,-,TRBD2,CASSWTSGSRYTYEQYF,TGTGCCAGCAGTTGGACTAGCGGGAGTCGGTACACCTACGAGCAGTACTTC
TRBV13,TRBJ2-7,-,-,CASSITHRQGSSYEQYF,TGTGCCAGCAGTATTACCCATCGGCAGGGCTCCTCCTACGAGCAGTACTTC
TRBV19,TRBJ2-7,-,TRBD2,CASSPTSGNNREQYF,TGTGCCAGTAGCCCCACTAGCGGGAATAATCGCGAGCAGTACTTC
TRBV27,TRBJ2-5,-,-,CASSLSGGETQYF,TGTGCCAGCAGTTTATCGGGGGGAGAGACCCAGTACTTC
TRBV19,TRBJ2-7,-,-,CASSIDLAEIYEQYF,TGTGCCAGTAGTATAGATCTTGCGGAAATCTACGAGCAGTACTTC
TRBV28,TRBJ1-1,-,-,CASSYGGNTEAFF,TGTGCCAGCAGTTATGGAGGGAACACTGAAGCTTTCTTT
TRBV4-2,TRBJ2-7,-,-,CASSQSRWGSSYEQYF,TGTGCCAGCAGCCAATCCCGGTGGGGGAGTTCCTACGAGCAGTACTTC
TRBV19,TRBJ2-1,-,TRBD1,CASRDSQTYNEQFF,TGTGCCAGCCGGGACAGCCAAACCTACAATGAGCAGTTCTTC
TRBV10-3,TRBJ2-7,once,-,CAISESILIPTVSYEQYF,TGTGCCATCAGTGAGTCGATCCTTATCCCGACAGTCTCCTACGAGCAGTACTTC
TRBV18,TRBJ2-5,-,-,CASSPSRRGETQYF,TGTGCCAGCTCACCATCACGACGGGGGGAGACCCAGTACTTC
TRBV18,TRBJ2-1,once,-,CASSPMVYNEQFF,TGTGCCAGCTCACCAATGGTGTACAATGAGCAGTTCTTC
TRBV6-5,TRBJ1-2,-,-,CASSPTGIGYTF,TGTGCCAGCAGTCCCACCGGGATCGGCTACACCTTC
TRBV5-1,TRBJ2-7,-,-,CASSQAGDRGLHEQYF,TGCGCCAGCAGCCAAGCCGGGGACCGAGGGCTTCACGAGCAGTACTTC
TRBV28,TRBJ2-5,-,TRBD2,CASSSGGARRETQYF,TGTGCCAGCAGTAGCGGGGGGGCTAGGAGGGAGACCCAGTACTTC
TRBV11-2,TRBJ2-5,once,-,CASSPRRRSQETQYF,TGTGCCAGCAGCCCAAGGCGTAGGTCCCAAGAGACCCAGTACTTC
TRBV11-2,TRBJ2-3,-,-,CASSLGEVSDTQYF,TGTGCCAGCAGCTTAGGGGAGGTATCGGATACGCAGTATTTT
TRBV29-1,TRBJ1-4,-,-,CSVAGTPRGEKLFF,TGCAGCGTGGCCGGGACTCCTAGGGGTGAAAAACTGTTTTTT
TRBV9,TRBJ1-3,-,-,CASSLDIGNTIYF,TGTGCCAGCAGCCTCGACATCGGAAACACCATATATTTT
TRBV6-6,TRBJ2-1,-,-,CASSYVSGTNEQFF,TGTGCCAGCAGTTACGTCTCGGGAACCAATGAGCAGTTCTTC
TRBV19,TRBJ2-7,-,TRBD2,CASSGRRETSYEQYF,TGTGCCAGTAGTGGTAGGCGGGAGACCTCCTACGAGCAGTACTTC
TRBV11-3,TRBJ1-1,-,TRBD1,CASSLGQGAGTEAFF,TGTGCCAGCAGCTTAGGACAGGGGGCGGGCACTGAAGCTTTCTTT
TRBV4-2,TRBJ2-7,-,-,CASSQLREHEQYF,TGTGCCAGCAGCCAACTCCGGGAGCACGAGCAGTACTTC
TRBV5-8,TRBJ1-4,-,TRBD1,CASSRQGQSSAKLFF,TGTGCCAGCAGCCGACAGGGACAGTCTAGCGCAAAACTGTTTTTT
TRBV29-1,TRBJ1-2,-,-,CSVRGSYGYTF,TGCAGCGTTCGGGGGAGCTATGGCTACACCTTC
TRBV19,TRBJ1-5,-,-,CASSVTGTGQPQHF,TGTGCCAGTAGTGTTACAGGGACCGGTCAGCCCCAGCATTTT
TRBV28,TRBJ1-2,-,-,CASSLSGGNYGYTF,TGTGCCAGCAGTTTAAGCGGGGGGAACTATGGCTACACCTTC
TRBV20-1,TRBJ1-2,-,-,CSAKVRGGYTF,TGCAGTGCTAAGGTGCGGGGCGGCTACACCTTC
TRBV28,TRBJ2-3,-,-,CASRTTSPDTQYF,TGTGCCAGCAGAACCACTAGCCCAGATACGCAGTATTTT
TRBV21-1,TRBJ2-7,-,-,CASRPAGTSRHYEQYF,TGTGCCAGCAGACCGGCCGGGACTAGTCGCCATTACGAGCAGTACTTC
TRBV28,TRBJ2-7,-,-,CASSLRQPRATYEQYF,TGTGCCAGCAGCTTAAGGCAGCCAAGGGCCACCTACGAGCAGTACTTC
TRBV5-4,TRBJ1-1,-,-,CASTRSSHYFMNTEAFF,TGTGCCAGCACCCGGAGTAGCCACTACTTCATGAACACTGAAGCTTTCTTT
TRBV20-1,TRBJ2-7,-,-,CSARASPGYF,TGCAGTGCTAGAGCCTCCCCGGGTTACTTC
TRBV6-1,TRBJ2-2,-,-,CASSDHRDTGELFF,TGTGCCAGCAGTGACCACAGGGACACCGGGGAGCTGTTTTTT
TRBV28,TRBJ2-4,-,TRBD2,CASSSAGTSGNIQYF,TGTGCCAGCAGTTCGGCCGGGACTAGCGGAAACATTCAGTACTTC
TRBV4-1,TRBJ1-2,-,TRBD1,CASSLQGAVGYTF,TGCGCCAGCAGCCTACAGGGGGCGGTTGGCTACACCTTC